This T cell receptor beta chain was identified during a study of T cell responses to AZD1222 COVID-19 vaccine. Broader study findings: An increase in Spike-specific TCR breadth and depth was observed after two AZD1222 doses.

Measured with immunoSEQ multiplex PCR; TCRdb has only the in-frame clones, and not every one. The repertoire holds about 140,000 clones, 75% to 95% seen once, with 6.5% to 8% in the top ten. About this clone: Its antigen is not known.

The CDR3 spans 14 residues. Germline assignment: CDR1 SGDLS and CDR2 YYNGEE. Trimming pared 4 bases from V and 2 bases from J, leaving 11 bases between. The TCR originated in an adult who received the MenACWY meningococcal vaccine as a control. The sample consisted of peripheral blood, taken 28 days after the second dose of the MenACWY control vaccine. This rearrangement joins TRBV9 to TRBJ2-3; D is perhaps TRBD2 (5 bases). The CDR3 loop reads CASSPMTNTDTQYF. For the CDR3, the DNA is TGTGCCAGCAGCCCTATGACTAACACAGATACGCAGTATTTT.